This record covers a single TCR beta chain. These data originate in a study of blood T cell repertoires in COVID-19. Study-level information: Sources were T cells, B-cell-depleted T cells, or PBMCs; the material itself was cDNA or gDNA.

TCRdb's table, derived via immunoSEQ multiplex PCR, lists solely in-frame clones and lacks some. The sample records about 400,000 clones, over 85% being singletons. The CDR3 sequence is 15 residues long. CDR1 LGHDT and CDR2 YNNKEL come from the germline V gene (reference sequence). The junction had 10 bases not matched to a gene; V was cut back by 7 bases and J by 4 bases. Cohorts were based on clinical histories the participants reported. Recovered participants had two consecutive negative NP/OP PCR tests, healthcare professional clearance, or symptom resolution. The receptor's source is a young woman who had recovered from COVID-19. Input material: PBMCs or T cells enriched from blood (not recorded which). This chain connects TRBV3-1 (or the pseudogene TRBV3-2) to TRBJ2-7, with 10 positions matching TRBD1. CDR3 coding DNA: TGTGCCAGCACGGACCGGGGACAGGGGAAATACGAGCAGTACTTC. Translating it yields CASTDRGQGKYEQYF.